This T cell receptor (beta chain) was profiled in a study of a mutant IDH1 vaccine in newly diagnosed glioma. The CDR3 has 14 amino acids. Trimming removed 2 bases from V and 4 bases from J; junction bases left unmatched: 5. Germline CDR1 is GTSNPN and CDR2 is SVGIG (reference sequence). The data were produced by immunoSEQ multiplex PCR, yet TCRdb's version contains in-frame clones alone and is incomplete. The sample has 40,000 or so clones, 75% to 80% seen once. On this clone: No antigen is known for it.

Time point defined: week 5, during vaccination. In the vaccine, a single dose held 300 ug of the mutant IDH1 20-mer peptide, along with topical imiquimod. The receptor's source is a man in his forties with glioma. The starting material was PBMCs, obtained from a glioma patient whose treatment included an IDH1 peptide vaccine. This rearrangement joins TRBV30 to TRBJ1-1; 9 bases match TRBD1. CDR3 loop: CAWSLQGAFTEAFF. Here the CDR3 DNA reads TGTGCCTGGAGTTTACAGGGGGCCTTCACTGAAGCTTTCTTT.